A selection of T cell receptor beta chains follows, all from one sample in a study of CD8 T cells in ankylosing spondylitis. TCRdb reprocessed the 5' RACE reads via MiXCR and lists one record per CDR3 protein. The table has a few hundred thousand distinct CDR3 sequences, less than 10% seen once. The sequencing sample was made of blood, either unsorted or a sorted T cell fraction (not recorded which). These receptors came from a male donor with ankylosing spondylitis. Both conserved end residues are trimmed from each CDR3. Some rows mark clone size as missing; the rest say once, few, many or name a class of expanded clone.

V gene,clone size,CDR3 protein
TRBV19,few,ASSISYRGQGQPQH
TRBV27,.,ASSRTGATDTQY
TRBV5-1,.,ASSLEGVGNTEAF
TRBV5-1,.,ASSREGQSSGNTIY
TRBV28,few,ASSLSRTGYGYT
TRBV20-1,.,SARTAYGPEQF
TRBV18,few,ASSRETIIPSGMGANVLT
TRBV3-1,.,ASSQYAREGSHYGYT
TRBV9,few,ASTPDRAANYGYT
TRBV7-9,.,ASSSLDEQY
TRBV10-3,many,AISGFVGGRSTEAF
TRBV2,many,ASSAGTMTYSNQPQH
TRBV19,few,ASSLTYNSYNEQF
TRBV27,many,ASRAGSQETQY
TRBV20-1,many,SANQLGTEAF